These T cell receptor beta chains were read from a single sample in a study of metastatic and nonmetastatic thyroid tumors. TCRdb re-called the PCR reads via MiXCR. The table lists about 7,000 clones, around 40% of them singletons. Source material: tumor tissue. These receptors originate from a female donor with papillary thyroid cancer or a benign thyroid nodule (not recorded which). Some clones in this sample may be carry-over from other donors' samples. The CDR3 runs from the conserved cysteine through the conserved F or W. The D gene is left open where the match is weak. The size of a clone is reported for some rows only, either as once, few or many, or as a class for expanded clones.

clone size: many
D gene: NA
J gene: TRBJ2-3
V gene: TRBV11-2
CDR3 DNA: TGTGCCAGCAGCTCGTTGGCCCCGCACACAGATACGCAGTATTTT
CDR3 protein: CASSSLAPHTDTQYF

clone size: NA
D gene: NA
J gene: TRBJ1-5
V gene: TRBV7-2
CDR3 DNA: TGTGCCAGCAGCGCGAGGGATCAGCCCCAGCATTTT
CDR3 protein: CASSARDQPQHF

clone size: few
D gene: NA
J gene: TRBJ1-1
V gene: TRBV6-2/TRBV6-3
CDR3 DNA: TGTGCCAGCAGTTACCCCCTCCCCAGGGCGGCGAACACTGAAGCTTTCTTT
CDR3 protein: CASSYPLPRAANTEAFF

clone size: NA
D gene: NA
J gene: TRBJ2-5
V gene: TRBV6-2/TRBV6-3
CDR3 DNA: TGTGCCAGCAGTCATCGAATAATACAGGGGAGGGGAGAGACCCAGTACTTC
CDR3 protein: CASSHRIIQGRGETQYF

clone size: NA
D gene: NA
J gene: TRBJ2-4
V gene: TRBV25-1
CDR3 DNA: TGTGCCCCGGGGTCTCCTCGGGGCATTCAGTACTTC
CDR3 protein: CAPGSPRGIQYF

clone size: once
D gene: TRBD1
J gene: TRBJ2-7
V gene: TRBV7-9
CDR3 DNA: TGTGCCAGCAGCTCCGGACAGGTCTACGAGCAGTACTTC
CDR3 protein: CASSSGQVYEQYF

clone size: NA
D gene: TRBD1
J gene: TRBJ1-1
V gene: TRBV18
CDR3 DNA: TGTGCCAGCTCGTCCGGGACAGGGGGCACTGAAGCTTTCTTT
CDR3 protein: CASSSGTGGTEAFF

clone size: few
D gene: NA
J gene: TRBJ1-1
V gene: TRBV27
CDR3 DNA: TGTGCCAGTTTCGGTTTAGAGAGGGAAGCTTTCTTT
CDR3 protein: CASFGLEREAFF

clone size: NA
D gene: NA
J gene: TRBJ2-2
V gene: TRBV20-1
CDR3 DNA: TGCAGTGCTCGCAGGCTGGAGGGGCTGTTTTTT
CDR3 protein: CSARRLEGLFF

clone size: NA
D gene: NA
J gene: TRBJ2-2
V gene: TRBV5-1
CDR3 DNA: TGCGCCAGCACGTTTGGGGGTCGCACCGGGGAGCTGTTTTTT
CDR3 protein: CASTFGGRTGELFF

clone size: NA
D gene: NA
J gene: TRBJ2-7
V gene: TRBV20-1
CDR3 DNA: TGCAGTGCTACACTTTGGCCCGAGCAGTACTTC
CDR3 protein: CSATLWPEQYF

clone size: NA
D gene: NA
J gene: TRBJ1-6
V gene: TRBV2
CDR3 DNA: TGTGCCAGCAGTGAAAGGGGGGGAAGCTCCTATAATTCACCCCTCCACTTT
CDR3 protein: CASSERGGSSYNSPLHF

clone size: NA
D gene: TRBD2
J gene: TRBJ2-7
V gene: TRBV6-1
CDR3 DNA: TGTGCCAGCAGGACTAGCGGGAGGGCCTACGAGCAGTACTTC
CDR3 protein: CASRTSGRAYEQYF

clone size: few
D gene: NA
J gene: TRBJ2-1
V gene: TRBV6-2/TRBV6-3
CDR3 DNA: TGTGCCAGCAGTTACTCCTTCCGGGACGGATTTAACAATGAGCAGTTCTTC
CDR3 protein: CASSYSFRDGFNNEQFF

clone size: few
D gene: TRBD2
J gene: TRBJ2-7
V gene: TRBV28
CDR3 DNA: TGTGCCAGCAGTTTCCCACTAGCGGGAGAGTCCTACGAGCAGTACTTC
CDR3 protein: CASSFPLAGESYEQYF

clone size: NA
D gene: TRBD1
J gene: TRBJ1-2
V gene: TRBV20-1
CDR3 DNA: TGCAGTGCCCGGGACAGTTTCTATGGCTACACCTTC
CDR3 protein: CSARDSFYGYTF